A single sample is the source of the 16 T cell receptor beta chains below, sequenced in a study of T cells after yellow fever vaccination. TCRdb re-derived calls from the 5' RACE reads in MiXCR, one entry per CDR3 protein. The data hold 500,000 to 650,000 distinct CDR3 sequences, with around 17% observed a single time. The source material was PBMCs, sampled 4 to 6 days after the first yellow fever vaccination. The receptors derive from a man younger than 35 who received the YFV17D yellow fever vaccine.

The rearrangement uses TRBV6-5 and TRBJ2-7, with 9 nucleotides matching TRBD1. CDR3 length: 15 residues. Per germline, CDR1 MNHEY and CDR2 SVGAGI. V dropped 2 bases and J dropped 0; count of bases not matched to a gene: 2. The CDR3, as DNA: TGTGCCAGCAGTTACGACAGGGGGAGCTCCTACGAGCAGTACTTC. It specifies CASSYDRGSSYEQYF.

This clonotype was observed a handful of times. The chain uses TRBV4-1 and TRBJ2-2; D unresolved. This CDR3 comprises 17 residues. CDR1 and CDR2 (germline): MGHRA, YSYEKL. Trimming shortened V by 1 base and J by 0 bases, and 12 bases separated the two germline ends. CDR3 in DNA: TGCGCCAGCAGCCAAGTTCGAGAAACTACGAACACCGGGGAGCTGTTTTTT. It encodes CASSQVRETTNTGELFF.

This sequence joins TRBV5-1 and TRBJ1-1; no definite D call. Germline lookup yields CDR1 SGHRS and CDR2 YFSETQ. Between the trimmed V and J ends, which lost 5 bases and 4 bases, there was a span of 27 bases. The CDR3 runs to 18 residues. CDR3 bases: TGCGCCAGCAGTCAATTTCGGGATATACTTGGAGTAGGCACTGAAGCTTTCTTT. It encodes CASSQFRDILGVGTEAFF.

This clonotype was counted at least ten times. The rearrangement links TRBV7-3 to TRBJ2-3; no definite D call. The CDR3 loop spans 14 amino acids. CDR1 is SGHTA, CDR2 FQGTGA, per germline. Between the trimmed V and J ends, which lost 2 bases and 0 bases, there was a span of 6 bases. This CDR3 reads CASSLRASTDTQYF. The CDR3 nucleotides read TGTGCCAGCAGCTTACGGGCCAGCACAGATACGCAGTATTTT.

The CDR3 coding sequence is TGTGCCAGCAGTGACCGGGGGGCAAGCAATGAGCAGTTCTTC. Translating it yields CASSDRGASNEQFF. The J gene is TRBJ2-1, the V gene TRBV7-2; TRBD2 might be the D (7 bases). The germline V and J ends were trimmed by 6 bases and 6 bases, with 15 bases remaining between them. The CDR3 spans 14 residues. Germline CDR1 is SGHTA and CDR2 is FQGNSA.

V usage is TRBV7-2 and J usage is TRBJ1-5; tentative D call: TRBD1 (6 bases). V lost 3 bases and J lost 2, with 8 bases in between. The CDR3 spans 14 residues. CDR1 and CDR2 from the germline V gene are SGHTA and FQGNSA. The CDR3 DNA follows: TGTGCCAGCAGCTTCGAGGGGGGCAATCAGCCCCAGCATTTT. It translates to CASSFEGGNQPQHF. Filled out from reference TRBV7-2 and TRBJ1-5, the complete variable domain reads GAGVSQSPSNKVTEKGKDVELRCDPISGHTALYWYRQSLGQGLEFLIYFQGNSAPDKSGLPSDRFSAERTGGSVSTLTIQRTQQEDSAVYLCASSFEGGNQPQHFGDGTRLSIL.

The chain links TRBV12-3 or TRBV12-4 to TRBJ2-5; the D gene could be TRBD1 or TRBD2 (6 bases each). Trimming took 4 bases from V and 5 from J, leaving 17 bases between them. The CDR3 sequence is 15 residues long. Here the CDR3 DNA reads TGTGCCAGCAGTTCACCGGGGGCTAGTTGGGAGACCCAGTACTTC. Translation gives CASSSPGASWETQYF.

As DNA, the CDR3 is TGTGCCAGCAGCTTAGTTGCGTCTAGGGAGACCCAGTACTTC. Amino acids: CASSLVASRETQYF. The chain has TRBV11-2 and TRBJ2-5; D gene uncertain. There are 14 residues in the CDR3. V was shortened by 1 base and J by 5 bases, with 11 bases between the two germline ends. Germline lookup yields CDR1 SGHAT and CDR2 FQNNGV.

The rearrangement uses TRBV5-1 and TRBJ1-4, with unresolved D. The CDR3 totals 16 residues. CDR1 is SGHRS, CDR2 YFSETQ, per germline. V lost 4 bases and J lost 0, with 13 bases in between. The CDR3 DNA follows: TGCGCCAGCAGCACCTACCCGGACGCAACTAATGAAAAACTGTTTTTT. As protein: CASSTYPDATNEKLFF.

This clonotype was found a few times. V gene TRBV30 combines with J gene TRBJ1-6, with D possibly matching TRBD1 (5 bases). Germline CDR1 is GTSNPN and CDR2 is SVGIG (reference sequence). The CDR3 has 14 amino acids. Trimming pared 4 bases from V and 10 bases from J, leaving 17 bases between. The CDR3 DNA follows: TGTGCCTGGATCCGTGGAGGGGTGGTCTCACCCCTCCACTTT. This encodes CAWIRGGVVSPLHF.

The chain recombines TRBV4-3 with TRBJ2-7, with D possibly being TRBD2 (5 bases). The CDR3 consists of 14 residues. The V end was cut by 2 bases, the J end by 0 bases, with 8 bases between. Germline V gene sequence: CDR1 LGHNA, CDR2 YSLEER. The CDR3 spells CASSQKTNSYEQYF. As DNA, the CDR3 is TGCGCCAGCAGCCAAAAGACTAACTCCTACGAGCAGTACTTC.

This rearrangement joins TRBV7-2 to TRBJ2-1; weak D call: TRBD1 (5 bases). Germline V gene data show CDR1 as SGHTA and CDR2 as FQGNSA. This CDR3 contains 12 residues. Between the trimmed V and J ends, which lost 4 bases and 10 bases, there was a span of 11 bases. In nucleotides, the CDR3 is TGTGCCAGCAGCTCCTCGTGGGGCGAGCAGTTCTTC. This translates into CASSSSWGEQFF.

This clonotype was counted a few times. This chain joins TRBV5-1 and TRBJ2-3, with TRBD2 identical over 9 bases. The J segment lost 4 bases and the V segment lost 6 bases, leaving 15 bases of the junction unmatched. Germline CDR1 and CDR2: SGHRS and YFSETQ. This CDR3 contains 17 residues. The CDR3 sequence: CASTYGAAGGSADTQYF. Here the CDR3 DNA reads TGCGCCAGCACCTATGGAGCAGCGGGGGGAAGCGCAGATACGCAGTATTTT.

This clonotype was counted a few times. The chain employs TRBV5-1 and TRBJ1-1; D may be TRBD1 (5 bases). V lost 5 bases to trimming and J lost 0 bases, with 17 bases between them. This CDR3 is 16 amino acids long. Germline loops: CDR1 SGHRS, CDR2 YFSETQ. CDR3 bases: TGCGCCAGCAGGGCCGGGACGGGGGATATGAACACTGAAGCTTTCTTT. As protein: CASRAGTGDMNTEAFF.

The rearrangement uses TRBV28 and TRBJ2-2, with D possibly TRBD1 on 5 matching bases. This CDR3 spans 18 amino acids. Germline CDR1 reads MDHEN; CDR2 reads SYDVKM. V was pared by 7 bases and J by 4 bases, with 25 bases between. The CDR3 sequence is CASNPLLGAPLLTGELFF. CDR3 DNA sequence: TGTGCCAGCAACCCCCTTCTAGGGGCGCCGCTCCTCACCGGGGAGCTGTTTTTT.

This clonotype was counted only a few times. This chain's CDR3 is CASSLNRDWTYEQYF. The DNA for the CDR3 is TGTGCCAGCAGCCTAAACCGGGACTGGACCTACGAGCAGTACTTC. The chain recombines TRBV7-2 with TRBJ2-7, with D perhaps matching TRBD2 (6 bases). This CDR3 region has 15 residues. CDR1 SGHTA and CDR2 FQGNSA come from the germline V gene. V was pared by 5 bases and J by 2 bases, with 16 bases between.